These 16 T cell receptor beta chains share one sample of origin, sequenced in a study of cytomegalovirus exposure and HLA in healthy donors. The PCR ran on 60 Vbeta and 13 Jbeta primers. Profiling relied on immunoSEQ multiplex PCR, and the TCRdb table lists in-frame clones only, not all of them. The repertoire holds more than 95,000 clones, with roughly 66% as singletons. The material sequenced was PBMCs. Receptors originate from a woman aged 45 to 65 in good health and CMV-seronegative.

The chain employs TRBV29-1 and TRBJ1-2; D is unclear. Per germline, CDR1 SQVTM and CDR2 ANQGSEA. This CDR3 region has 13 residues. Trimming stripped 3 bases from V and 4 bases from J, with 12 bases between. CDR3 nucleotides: TGCAGCGTTGACATGGACTCCAGCTATGGCTACACCTTC. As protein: CSVDMDSSYGYTF. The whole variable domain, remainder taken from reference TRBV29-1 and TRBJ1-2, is SAVISQKPSRDICQRGTSLTIQCQVDSQVTMMFWYRQQPGQSLTLIATANQGSEATYESGFVIDKFPISRPNLTFSTLTVSNMSPEDSSIYLCSVDMDSSYGYTFGSGTRLTVV.

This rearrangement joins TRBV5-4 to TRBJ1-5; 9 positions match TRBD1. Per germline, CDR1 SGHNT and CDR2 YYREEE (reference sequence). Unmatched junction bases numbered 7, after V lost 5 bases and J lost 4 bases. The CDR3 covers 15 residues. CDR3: CASSYGTGRNQPQHF. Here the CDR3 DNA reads TGTGCCAGCAGTTATGGGACAGGGAGGAATCAGCCCCAGCATTTT.

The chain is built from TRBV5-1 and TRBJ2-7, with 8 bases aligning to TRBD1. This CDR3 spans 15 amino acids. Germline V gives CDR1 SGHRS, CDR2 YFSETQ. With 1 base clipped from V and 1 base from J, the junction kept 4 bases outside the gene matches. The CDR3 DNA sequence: TGCGCCAGCAGCTTGACAGGGGGGTTGTCCTACGAGCAGTACTTC. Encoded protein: CASSLTGGLSYEQYF.

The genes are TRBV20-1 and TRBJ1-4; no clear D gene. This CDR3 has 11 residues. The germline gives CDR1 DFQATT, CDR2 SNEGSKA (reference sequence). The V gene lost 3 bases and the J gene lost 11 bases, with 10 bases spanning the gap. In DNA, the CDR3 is TGCAGTGCTAGGCCTTTTGAGAAACTGTTTTTT. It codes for CSARPFEKLFF.

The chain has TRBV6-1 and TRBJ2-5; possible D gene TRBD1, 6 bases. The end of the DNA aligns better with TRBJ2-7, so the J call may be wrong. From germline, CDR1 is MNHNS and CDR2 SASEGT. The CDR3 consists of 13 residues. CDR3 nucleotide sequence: TGTGCCAGCAAATGGGACACCCCCTACGAGCAGTACTTC. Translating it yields CASKWDTPYEQYF.

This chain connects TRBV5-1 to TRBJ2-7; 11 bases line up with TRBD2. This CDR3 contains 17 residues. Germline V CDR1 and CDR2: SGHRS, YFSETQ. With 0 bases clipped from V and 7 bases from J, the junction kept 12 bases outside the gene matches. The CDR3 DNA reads TGCGCCAGCAGCTTGGGGAATCTAGCGGGGGGACTTGGAGAGCAGTACTTC. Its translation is CASSLGNLAGGLGEQYF. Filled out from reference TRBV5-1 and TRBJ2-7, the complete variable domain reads KAGVTQTPRYLIKTRGQQVTLSCSPISGHRSVSWYQQTPGQGLQFLFEYFSETQRNKGNFPGRFSGRQFSNSRSEMNVSTLELGDSALYLCASSLGNLAGGLGEQYFGPGTRLTVT.

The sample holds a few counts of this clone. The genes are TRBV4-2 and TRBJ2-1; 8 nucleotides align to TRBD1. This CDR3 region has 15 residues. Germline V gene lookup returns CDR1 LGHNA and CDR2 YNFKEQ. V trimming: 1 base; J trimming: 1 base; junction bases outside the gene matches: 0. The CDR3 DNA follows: TGTGCCAGCAGCCAAGGGACAGGGTCCTACAATGAGCAGTTCTTC. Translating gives CASSQGTGSYNEQFF.

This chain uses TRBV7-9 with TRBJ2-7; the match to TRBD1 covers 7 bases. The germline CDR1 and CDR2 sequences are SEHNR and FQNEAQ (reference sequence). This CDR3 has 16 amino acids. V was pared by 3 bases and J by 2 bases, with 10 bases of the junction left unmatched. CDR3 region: CASSLSSQGPPYEQYF. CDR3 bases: TGTGCCAGCAGCTTGTCCTCACAGGGGCCCCCCTACGAGCAGTACTTC.

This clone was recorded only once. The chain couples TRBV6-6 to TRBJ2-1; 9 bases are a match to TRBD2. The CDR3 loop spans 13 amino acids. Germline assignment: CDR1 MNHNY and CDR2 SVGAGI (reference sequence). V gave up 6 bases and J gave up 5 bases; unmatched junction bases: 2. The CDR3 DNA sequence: TGTGCCAGCAGACTAGCGGGCGACAATGAGCAGTTCTTC. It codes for CASRLAGDNEQFF.

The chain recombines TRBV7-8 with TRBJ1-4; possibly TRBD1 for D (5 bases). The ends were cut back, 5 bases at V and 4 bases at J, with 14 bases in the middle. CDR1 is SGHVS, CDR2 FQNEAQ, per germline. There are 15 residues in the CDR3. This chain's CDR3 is CASSNPDSLNEKLFF. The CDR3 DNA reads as TGTGCCAGCAGCAACCCCGACAGCCTTAATGAAAAACTGTTTTTT. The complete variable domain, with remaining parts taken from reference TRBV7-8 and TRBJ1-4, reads GAGVSQSPRYKVAKRGQDVALRCDPISGHVSLFWYQQALGQGPEFLTYFQNEAQLDKSGLPSDRFFAERPEGSVSTLKIQRTQQEDSAVYLCASSNPDSLNEKLFFGSGTQLSVL.

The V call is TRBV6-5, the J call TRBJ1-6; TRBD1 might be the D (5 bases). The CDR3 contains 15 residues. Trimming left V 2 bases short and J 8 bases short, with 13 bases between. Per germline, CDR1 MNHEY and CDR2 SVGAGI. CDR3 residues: CASSYGTGSDSPLHF. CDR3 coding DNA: TGTGCCAGCAGTTACGGTACAGGCTCTGATTCACCCCTCCACTTT.

CDR3: CASNQQGENTEAFF. DNA of the CDR3: TGTGCCAGTAACCAGCAGGGGGAGAACACTGAAGCTTTCTTT. This sequence joins TRBV19 and TRBJ1-1; 7 bases align to TRBD1. Germline CDR1 LNHDA, CDR2 SQIVND (reference sequence). CDR3 length: 14 residues. Trimming removed 7 bases from V and 1 base from J; junction bases left unmatched: 6.

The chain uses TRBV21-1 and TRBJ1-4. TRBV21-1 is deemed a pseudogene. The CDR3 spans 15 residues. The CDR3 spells CASSKEEGTDEKLFF. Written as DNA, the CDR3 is TGTGCCAGCAGCAAAGAAGAGGGTACGGATGAAAAACTGTTTTTT.

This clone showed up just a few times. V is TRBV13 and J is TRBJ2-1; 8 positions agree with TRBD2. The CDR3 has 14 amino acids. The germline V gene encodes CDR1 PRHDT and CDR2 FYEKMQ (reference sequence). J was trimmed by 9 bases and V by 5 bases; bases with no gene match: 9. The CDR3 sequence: CASSPGLDGGEQFF. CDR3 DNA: TGTGCCAGCAGCCCGGGACTAGACGGCGGTGAGCAGTTCTTC.

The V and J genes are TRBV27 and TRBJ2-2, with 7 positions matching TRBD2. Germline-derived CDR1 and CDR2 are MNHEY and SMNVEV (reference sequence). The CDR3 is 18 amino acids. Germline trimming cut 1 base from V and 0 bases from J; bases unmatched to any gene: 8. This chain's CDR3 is CASSLFPTSDSNTGELFF. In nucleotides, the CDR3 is TGTGCCAGCAGTTTATTTCCCACTAGCGACTCGAACACCGGGGAGCTGTTTTTT.

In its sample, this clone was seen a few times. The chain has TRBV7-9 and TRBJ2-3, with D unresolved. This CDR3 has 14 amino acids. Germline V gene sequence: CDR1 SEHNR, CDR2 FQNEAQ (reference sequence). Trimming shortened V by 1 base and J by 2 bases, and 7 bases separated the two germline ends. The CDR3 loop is CASSLELFTDTQYF. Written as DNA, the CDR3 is TGTGCCAGCAGCTTAGAACTATTCACAGATACGCAGTATTTT.